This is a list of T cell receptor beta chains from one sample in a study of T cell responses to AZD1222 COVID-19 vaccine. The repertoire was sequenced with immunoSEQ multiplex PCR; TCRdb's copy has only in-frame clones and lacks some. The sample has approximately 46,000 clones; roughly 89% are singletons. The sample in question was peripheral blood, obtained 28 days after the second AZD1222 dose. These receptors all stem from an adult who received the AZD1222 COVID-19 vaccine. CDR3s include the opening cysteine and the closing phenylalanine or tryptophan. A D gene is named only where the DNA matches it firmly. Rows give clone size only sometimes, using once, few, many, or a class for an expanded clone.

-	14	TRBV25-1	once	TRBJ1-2	TGTGCCAGCAGTGAACTTGGGGGGAACTATGGCTACACCTTC	CASSELGGNYGYTF
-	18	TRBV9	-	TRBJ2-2	TGTGCCAGCGCCCCAAGGGTGGGGCAGAGGAGGGACACCGGGGAGCTGTTTTTT	CASAPRVGQRRDTGELFF
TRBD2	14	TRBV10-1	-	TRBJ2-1	TGCGCCAGCAGTGTTGGCGGGGGTTACAATGAGCAGTTCTTC	CASSVGGGYNEQFF
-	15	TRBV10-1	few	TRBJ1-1	TGCGCCAGTGTCTGTCGGGGGGCTAGTAACACTGAAGCTTTCTTT	CASVCRGASNTEAFF
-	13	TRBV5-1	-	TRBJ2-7	TGCGCCAGCAGTAGACGCGACTCCTACGAGCAGTACTTC	CASSRRDSYEQYF
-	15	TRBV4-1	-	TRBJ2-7	TGCGCCAGCAGCCAAGAAAACAGGGGGGGCTACGAGCAGTACTTC	CASSQENRGGYEQYF
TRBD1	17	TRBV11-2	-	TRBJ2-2	TGTGCCAGCAGCGCATATAAAGGGACAGGGCACACCGGGGAGCTGTTTTTT	CASSAYKGTGHTGELFF
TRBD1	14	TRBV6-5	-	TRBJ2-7	TGTGCCAGCAGTTACGGGGCAGGGGGCCACGAGCAGTACTTC	CASSYGAGGHEQYF
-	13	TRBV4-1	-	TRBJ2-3	TGCGCCAGCAGCCAAGTTTCTACAGATACGCAGTATTTT	CASSQVSTDTQYF
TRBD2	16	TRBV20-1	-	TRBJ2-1	TGCAGTGCTAGTCCCTTCGGGGGGAGGGCCTACAATGAGCAGTTCTTC	CSASPFGGRAYNEQFF
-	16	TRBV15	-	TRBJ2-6	TGTGCCACCAGCAGAGAAGTCCCTCCTGGGGCCAACGTCCTGACTTTC	CATSREVPPGANVLTF
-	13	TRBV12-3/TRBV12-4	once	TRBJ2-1	TGTGCCAGCAGTTTAGCGCTCGGGAATGAGCAGTTCTTC	CASSLALGNEQFF
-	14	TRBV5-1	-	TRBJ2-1	TGCGCCAGCAGTTCGATGACGCAGACGGGAGAGCAGTTCTTC	CASSSMTQTGEQFF
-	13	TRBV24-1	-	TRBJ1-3	TGTGCCGCGGCGGACTTGACTGGAAACACCATATATTTT	CAAADLTGNTIYF
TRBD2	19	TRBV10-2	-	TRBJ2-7	TGCGCCAGCAGTGAGTTGGGGGGCCCAACTAGCGGGAGTCGGTACGAGCAGTACTTC	CASSELGGPTSGSRYEQYF
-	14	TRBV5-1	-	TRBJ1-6	TGCGCCAGCAGCTTGGGGACAGATAATTCACCCCTCCACTTT	CASSLGTDNSPLHF
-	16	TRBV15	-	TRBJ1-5	TGTGCCACCAGCAGAGATGGGGGTTGGAGCAATCAGCCCCAGCATTTT	CATSRDGGWSNQPQHF
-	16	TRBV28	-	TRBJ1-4	TGTGCCAGCAGTTTTCTGCATACGGCAACTAATGAAAAACTGTTTTTT	CASSFLHTATNEKLFF
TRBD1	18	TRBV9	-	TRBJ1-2	TGTGCCAGCAGCCCCAGGGAGATTCCGGGACAGGGTAACTATGGCTACACCTTC	CASSPREIPGQGNYGYTF
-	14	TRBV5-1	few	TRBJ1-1	TGCGCCAGCAGCTTGTTTCAGGCGAACACTGAAGCTTTCTTT	CASSLFQANTEAFF
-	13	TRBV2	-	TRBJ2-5	TGTGCCAGCACGAAGGGGGGCGGGGAGACCCAGTACTTC	CASTKGGGETQYF
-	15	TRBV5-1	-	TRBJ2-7	TGCGCCAGCAGCCCACCGGGACGCCAAACCTACGAGCAGTACTTC	CASSPPGRQTYEQYF
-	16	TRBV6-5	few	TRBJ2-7	TGTGCCAGCAGTTACGCGGGACAAAGCGGGTCCTACGAGCAGTACTTC	CASSYAGQSGSYEQYF
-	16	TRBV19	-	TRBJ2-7	TGTGCCAGTAGTGCGGAAGGTATACGGGGCACCCACGAGCAGTACTTC	CASSAEGIRGTHEQYF
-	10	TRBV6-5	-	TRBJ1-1	TGTGCTGCCGGGGGTTTCGAAGCTTTCTTT	CAAGGFEAFF
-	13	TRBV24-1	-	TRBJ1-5	TGTGCCACCTCCTCGTCGGGGGATCAGCCCCAGCATTTT	CATSSSGDQPQHF
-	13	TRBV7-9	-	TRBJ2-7	TGTGCCAGCAGCTTCGGGGTGAACTACGAGCAGTACTTC	CASSFGVNYEQYF
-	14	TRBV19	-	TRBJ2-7	TGTGCCAGTAGTACACCGGGACTTTCATACGAGCAGTACTTC	CASSTPGLSYEQYF
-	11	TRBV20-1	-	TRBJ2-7	TGCAGTGCTAGAGGCCAGTACGAGCAGTACTTC	CSARGQYEQYF
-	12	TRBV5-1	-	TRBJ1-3	TGCGCCAGCAGCCTTCTGGGAAGCACCATATATTTT	CASSLLGSTIYF
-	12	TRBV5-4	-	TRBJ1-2	TGTGCCAGCAGCTTGGATTACTATGGCTACACCTTC	CASSLDYYGYTF
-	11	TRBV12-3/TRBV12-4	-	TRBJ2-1	TGTGCCAGCAGTCCTGGCTACGAGCAGTTCTTC	CASSPGYEQFF
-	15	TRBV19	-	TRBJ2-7	TGTGCCAGTAGTACTTCCACAGGGTCTTCCTACGAGCAGTACTTC	CASSTSTGSSYEQYF
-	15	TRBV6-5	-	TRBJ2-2	TGTGCCAGCAGTTACTCTACACTAGCTCCCGGGGAGCTGTTTTTT	CASSYSTLAPGELFF
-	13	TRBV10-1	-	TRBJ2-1	TGCGCCAGCAGTGAGGGCACCCGTCATGAGCAGTTCTTC	CASSEGTRHEQFF
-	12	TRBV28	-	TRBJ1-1	TGTGCCAGCAGTTTACGTTCGACTGAAGCTTTCTTT	CASSLRSTEAFF
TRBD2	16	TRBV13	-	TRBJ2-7	TGTGCCAGCAGCTTAGGCCGACTAGCGGGAGGCTACGAGCAGTACTTC	CASSLGRLAGGYEQYF
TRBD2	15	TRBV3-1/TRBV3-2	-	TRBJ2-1	TGTGCCAGCAGCCTGTCTAGCGGGAGCAGTGACCCGCAGTTCTTC	CASSLSSGSSDPQFF
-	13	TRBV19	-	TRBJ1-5	TGTGCCAGTACGCGGGGCTATGGTCAGCCCCAGCATTTT	CASTRGYGQPQHF
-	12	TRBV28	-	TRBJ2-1	TGTGCCAGCAGTTTAGGATCTGGTATGCAGTTCTTC	CASSLGSGMQFF
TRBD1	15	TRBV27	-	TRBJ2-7	TGTGCCAGCAGTGTAACCGGGACAGGGGGCTACGAGCAGTACTTC	CASSVTGTGGYEQYF
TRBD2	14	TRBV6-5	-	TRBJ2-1	TGTGCCAGCAGCCGTAGCGGGAGATACAATGAGCAGTTCTTC	CASSRSGRYNEQFF
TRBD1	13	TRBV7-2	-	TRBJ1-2	TGTGCCAGCAGCTCGGGACAGGGCTATGGCTACACCTTC	CASSSGQGYGYTF
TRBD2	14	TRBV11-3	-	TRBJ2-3	TGTGCCAGCAGCGAACTAGCGGATACAGATACGCAGTATTTT	CASSELADTDTQYF
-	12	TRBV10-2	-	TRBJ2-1	TGCGCCAGCAGACAGGGTTGCAATGAGCAGTTCTTC	CASRQGCNEQFF
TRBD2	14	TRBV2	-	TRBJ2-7	TGTGCCAGCAGTCCACTAGCGGGAGCATACGAGCAGTACTTC	CASSPLAGAYEQYF
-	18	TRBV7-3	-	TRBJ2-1	TGTGCCAGCAGCTTAACTCCCGCTCGAGGGGTTAGGGGGGATGAGCAGTTCTTC	CASSLTPARGVRGDEQFF
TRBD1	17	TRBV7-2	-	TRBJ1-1	TGTGCCAGCAGCACCCACAGGGGAGATGGGATGAACACTGAAGCTTTCTTT	CASSTHRGDGMNTEAFF
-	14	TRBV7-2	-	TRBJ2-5	TGTGCCAGCAGCTTAGTTTCGGGGCAAGAGACCCAGTACTTC	CASSLVSGQETQYF
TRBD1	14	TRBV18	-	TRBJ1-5	TGTGCCAGCTCAATTGGACAGGGCAATCAGCCCCAGCATTTT	CASSIGQGNQPQHF
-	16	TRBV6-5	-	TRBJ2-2	TGTGCCAGCAGTTTTCAAACAGGGTTGAACACCGGGGAGCTGTTTTTT	CASSFQTGLNTGELFF
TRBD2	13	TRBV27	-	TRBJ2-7	TGTGCCAGCGGACTAGCGGGTCCCTACGAGCAGTACTTC	CASGLAGPYEQYF
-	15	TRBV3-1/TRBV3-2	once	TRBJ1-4	TGTGCCAGCAGCCAAGGTGACACCAAGGGCGAAAAACTGTTTTTT	CASSQGDTKGEKLFF
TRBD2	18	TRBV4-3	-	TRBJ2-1	TGCGCCAGCAGCCAAGGCGGGTGGAGCGGGAGCCCTTACGATGAGCAGTTCTTC	CASSQGGWSGSPYDEQFF
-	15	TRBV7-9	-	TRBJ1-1	TGTGCCAGCAGCTTGGTGGGGGGCTTGGGCACTGAAGCTTTCTTT	CASSLVGGLGTEAFF